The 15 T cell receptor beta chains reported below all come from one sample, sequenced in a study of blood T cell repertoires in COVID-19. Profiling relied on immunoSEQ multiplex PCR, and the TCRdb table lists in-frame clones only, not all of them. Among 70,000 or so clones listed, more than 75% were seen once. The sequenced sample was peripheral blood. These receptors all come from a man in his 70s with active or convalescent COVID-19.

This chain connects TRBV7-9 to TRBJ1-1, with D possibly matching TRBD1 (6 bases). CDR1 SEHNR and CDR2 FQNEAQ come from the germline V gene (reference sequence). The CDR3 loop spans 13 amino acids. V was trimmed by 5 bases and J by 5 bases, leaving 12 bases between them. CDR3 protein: CASSATGLTEAFF. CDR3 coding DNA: TGTGCCAGCAGCGCTACAGGGTTAACTGAAGCTTTCTTT.

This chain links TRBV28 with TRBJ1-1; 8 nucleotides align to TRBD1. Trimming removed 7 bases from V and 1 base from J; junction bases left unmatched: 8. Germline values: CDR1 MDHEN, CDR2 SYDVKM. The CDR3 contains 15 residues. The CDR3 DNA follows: TGTGCCAGCATCTCGGGACAGGTTTCGAACACTGAAGCTTTCTTT. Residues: CASISGQVSNTEAFF.

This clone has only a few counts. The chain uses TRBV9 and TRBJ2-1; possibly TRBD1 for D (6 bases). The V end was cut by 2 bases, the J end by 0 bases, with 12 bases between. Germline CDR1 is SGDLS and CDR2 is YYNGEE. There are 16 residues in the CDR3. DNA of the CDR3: TGTGCCAGCAGCGTCGGGACACTTATCTCCTACAATGAGCAGTTCTTC. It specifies CASSVGTLISYNEQFF.

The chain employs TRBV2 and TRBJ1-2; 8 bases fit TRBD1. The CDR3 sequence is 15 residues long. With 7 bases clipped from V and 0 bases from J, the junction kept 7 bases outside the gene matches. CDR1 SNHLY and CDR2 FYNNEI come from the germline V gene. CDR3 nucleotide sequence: TGTGCCAGCAACGACCGGGACAGGACTAACTATGGCTACACCTTC. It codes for CASNDRDRTNYGYTF.

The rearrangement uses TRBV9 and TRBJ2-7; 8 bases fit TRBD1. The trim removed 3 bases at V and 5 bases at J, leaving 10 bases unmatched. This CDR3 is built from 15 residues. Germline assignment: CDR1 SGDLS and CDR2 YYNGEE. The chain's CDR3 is CASSGETGVGDEQYF. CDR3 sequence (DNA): TGTGCCAGCAGCGGGGAGACAGGGGTAGGCGACGAGCAGTACTTC.

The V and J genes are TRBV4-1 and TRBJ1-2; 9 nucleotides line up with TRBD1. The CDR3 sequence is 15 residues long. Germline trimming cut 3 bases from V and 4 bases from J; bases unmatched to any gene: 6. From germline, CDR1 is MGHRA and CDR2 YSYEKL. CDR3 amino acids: CASSQQGQGGYGYTF. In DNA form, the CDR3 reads TGCGCCAGCAGCCAGCAGGGACAGGGAGGCTATGGCTACACCTTC.

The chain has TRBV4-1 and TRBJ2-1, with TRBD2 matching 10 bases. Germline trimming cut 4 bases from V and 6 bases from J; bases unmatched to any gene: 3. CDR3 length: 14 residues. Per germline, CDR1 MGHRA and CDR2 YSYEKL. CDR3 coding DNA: TGCGCCAGCAGCCTAAGACTAGCGGGCAATGAGCAGTTCTTC. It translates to CASSLRLAGNEQFF.

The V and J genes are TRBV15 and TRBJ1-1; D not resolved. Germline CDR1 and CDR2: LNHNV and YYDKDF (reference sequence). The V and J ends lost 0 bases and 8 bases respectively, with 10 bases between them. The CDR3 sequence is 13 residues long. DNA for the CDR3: TGTGCCACCAGCAGAGACCGGGGTTTCGAAGCTTTCTTT. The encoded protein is CATSRDRGFEAFF.

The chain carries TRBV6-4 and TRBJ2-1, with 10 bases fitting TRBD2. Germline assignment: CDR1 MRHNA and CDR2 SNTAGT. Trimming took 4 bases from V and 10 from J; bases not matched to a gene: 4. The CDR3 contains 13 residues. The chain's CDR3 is CASSVQLAGEQFF. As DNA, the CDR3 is TGTGCCAGCAGTGTCCAACTAGCGGGGGAGCAGTTCTTC.

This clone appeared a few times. CDR3 sequence: CASSYAPTSGELFF. CDR3 nucleotides: TGTGCCAGCAGTTACGCCCCCACATCCGGGGAGCTGTTTTTT. The V gene is TRBV6-2 or TRBV6-3, the J gene TRBJ2-2; D is unclear. V gave up 2 bases and J gave up 6 bases, with 10 bases separating them. Germline CDR1 and CDR2: MNHEY and SVGEGT. The CDR3 runs 14 residues.

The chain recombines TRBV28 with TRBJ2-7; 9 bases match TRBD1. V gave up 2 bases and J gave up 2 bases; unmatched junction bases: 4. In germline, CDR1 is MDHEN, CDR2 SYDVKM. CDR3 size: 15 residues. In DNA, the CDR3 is TGTGCCAGCAGTTTAGGGGGACAGGGAACCTACGAGCAGTACTTC. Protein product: CASSLGGQGTYEQYF.

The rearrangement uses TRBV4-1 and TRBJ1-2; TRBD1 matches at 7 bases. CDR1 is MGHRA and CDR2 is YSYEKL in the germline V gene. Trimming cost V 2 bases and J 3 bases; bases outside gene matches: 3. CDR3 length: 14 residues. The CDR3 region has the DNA TGCGCCAGCAGCCAACGAGACAGGGACTATGGCTACACCTTC. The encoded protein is CASSQRDRDYGYTF.

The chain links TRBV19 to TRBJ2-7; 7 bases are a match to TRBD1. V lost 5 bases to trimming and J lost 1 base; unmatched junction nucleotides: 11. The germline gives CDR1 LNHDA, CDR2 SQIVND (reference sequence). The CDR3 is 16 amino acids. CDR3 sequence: CASSSRPGQRSYEQYF. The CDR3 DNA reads TGTGCCAGTAGTTCCCGCCCGGGACAGAGATCCTACGAGCAGTACTTC.

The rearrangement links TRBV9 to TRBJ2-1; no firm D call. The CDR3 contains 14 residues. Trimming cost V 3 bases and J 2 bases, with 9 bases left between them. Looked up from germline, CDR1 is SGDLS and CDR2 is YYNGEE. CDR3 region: CASSGGIPYNEQFF. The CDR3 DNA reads TGTGCCAGCAGCGGAGGTATACCCTACAATGAGCAGTTCTTC.

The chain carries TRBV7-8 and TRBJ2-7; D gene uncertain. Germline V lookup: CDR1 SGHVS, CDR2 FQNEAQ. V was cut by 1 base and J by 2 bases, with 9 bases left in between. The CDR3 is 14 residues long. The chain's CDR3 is CASSLVAVTYEQYF. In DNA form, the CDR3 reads TGTGCCAGCAGCTTAGTTGCAGTTACCTACGAGCAGTACTTC.